This T cell receptor beta chain was profiled in a study of cytomegalovirus exposure and HLA in healthy donors. The V end lost 4 bases, the J end lost 0 bases, and 10 bases lay between the germline ends. This CDR3 is built from 14 residues. Germline V lookup: CDR1 SGHRS, CDR2 YFSETQ. The study, taken as a whole, reports: It was about 150 TCR beta chains that were listed as cytomegalovirus-associated.

Researchers ran the PCR with 60 Vbeta and 13 Jbeta primers. Authors' data handling: Some 10 million shared chains were among the 80 million or so unique TCR beta chains that a later analysis counted. Generated by immunoSEQ multiplex PCR, the TCRdb table keeps only in-frame clones and is missing some. From that table come the V and J calls and clone size; the DNA was used to work out D and trimming. The sample gives under 200,000 clones, around 80% of which show up once; 0.69% is in the top ten. Donors counted as nominally healthy when sampled, yet unrecorded immune exposures were likely. As to this clone: Its antigen is not identified.

The sample comprised PBMCs. The TCR comes from a woman aged 40-49 years in good health and CMV-seronegative. The chain employs TRBV5-1 and TRBJ1-2; D may be TRBD1 (6 bases). CDR3 coding DNA: TGCGCCAGCAGCCCCGGGACAACTAACTATGGCTACACCTTC. Residues: CASSPGTTNYGYTF.